Listed here is a single T cell receptor (beta chain). This entry comes from a study of early T cells in non-severe SARS-CoV-2 infection. MiXCR was run by TCRdb on the 5' RACE reads, yielding one entry per CDR3 protein. This table has approximately 70,000 distinct CDR3 sequences, around 13% appearing once. The TCR comes from an adult who was a healthcare worker with PCR-confirmed SARS-CoV-2 infection or an uninfected control (not recorded which). Sequenced sample: whole blood.

The chain's CDR3 is CSARDRRTGELFF. Written as DNA, the CDR3 is TGCAGTGCTAGAGACAGGAGGACCGGGGAGCTGTTTTTT. The chain combines TRBV20-1 with TRBJ2-2; D might be TRBD2 (5 bases). Trimming removed 0 bases from V and 5 bases from J, with 7 bases in between. Germline-derived CDR1 and CDR2 are DFQATT and SNEGSKA (reference sequence). The CDR3 spans 13 residues.